This T cell receptor (beta chain) was captured by sequencing in a study of Graves' ophthalmopathy and Graves' hyperthyroidism. Study summary: Before any treatment was given, at initial diagnosis, peripheral blood was collected.

There are 16 residues in the CDR3. CDR1 and CDR2 from the germline V gene are SGHAT and FQNNGV. V shed 5 bases, J shed 2 bases, and the junction held 10 bases outside the gene matches. This clonotype was detected ten times or more. What it binds is not known. Points from the study as a whole: In blood, most expanded thyroid clonotypes above 0.001 frequency were also detected. The model reached roughly 71% sensitivity and around 72% specificity for predicting ophthalmopathy progression.

Stable hyperthyroidism meant no ophthalmopathy within 18 months of follow-up. RNA transcripts yielded amplified TCR beta CDR3 regions. In the first round, RT-PCR was carried out with HTBI primers, and a multiplex PCR formed the second round. Via MiXCR, TCRdb re-called the multiplex PCR reads, giving one row per CDR3 protein. The sample includes more than 300,000 distinct CDR3 sequences, 15% to 20% of them seen just once. The TCR was taken from an adult woman with stable Graves' hyperthyroidism. The V and J genes are TRBV11-2 and TRBJ1-1; 8 nucleotides agree with TRBD1. The material sequenced was peripheral blood. This CDR3 is CASSPDRGYKNTEAFF. CDR3 nucleotides: TGTGCCAGCAGCCCCGACAGGGGTTATAAAAACACTGAAGCTTTCTTT.